This TCR beta chain was found in a study of cytomegalovirus exposure and HLA in healthy donors. This CDR3 spans 15 amino acids. From germline, CDR1 is LGHNA and CDR2 YSLEER. The trim removed 0 bases at V and 4 bases at J, leaving 5 bases unmatched. The study, taken as a whole, reports: The study listed some 160 cytomegalovirus-associated TCR beta chains.

Vbeta (60) and Jbeta (13) primers were used in the PCR. Sequencing used immunoSEQ multiplex PCR; TCRdb keeps in-frame clones, though not all of them. The repertoire has roughly 130,000 clones, around three quarters of them found once; the top ten carry about 2.5%. About this clone: Its antigen is not known.

The chain has TRBV4-3 and TRBJ2-7, with TRBD2 matching over 8 bases. The source is a man aged 30 to 39 in good health and CMV-seronegative. Sequences were obtained from PBMCs. The CDR3 here is CASSQDGTRRYEQYF. DNA of the CDR3: TGCGCCAGCAGCCAAGATGGGACTAGAAGATACGAGCAGTACTTC.